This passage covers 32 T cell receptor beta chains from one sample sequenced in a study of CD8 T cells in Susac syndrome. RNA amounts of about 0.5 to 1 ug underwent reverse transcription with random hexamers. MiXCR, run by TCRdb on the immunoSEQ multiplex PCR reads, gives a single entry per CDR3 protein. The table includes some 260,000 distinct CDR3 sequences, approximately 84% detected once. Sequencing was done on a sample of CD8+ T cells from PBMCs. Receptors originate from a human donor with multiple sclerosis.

In DNA, the CDR3 is TGTGCCAGCAGCTTACGGGGAGCCCAAGAGACCCAGTACTTC. Protein: CASSLRGAQETQYF. V is TRBV7-9 and J is TRBJ2-5; a weak D match, TRBD2 (5 bases). Germline CDR1 is SEHNR and CDR2 is FQNEAQ (reference sequence). CDR3 length: 14 amino acids. The V end was cut by 2 bases, the J end by 1 base, with 8 bases between.

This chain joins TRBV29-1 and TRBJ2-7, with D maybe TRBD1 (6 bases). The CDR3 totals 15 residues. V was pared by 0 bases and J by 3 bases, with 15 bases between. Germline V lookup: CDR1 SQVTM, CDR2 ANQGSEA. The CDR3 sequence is CSVEDRGQWGYEQYF. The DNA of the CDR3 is TGCAGCGTTGAAGATCGTGGACAGTGGGGCTACGAGCAGTACTTC.

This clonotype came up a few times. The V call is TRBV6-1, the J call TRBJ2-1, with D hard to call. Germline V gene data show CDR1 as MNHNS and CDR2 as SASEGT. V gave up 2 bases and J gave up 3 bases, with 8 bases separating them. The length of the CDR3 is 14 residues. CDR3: CASSENNDYNEQFF. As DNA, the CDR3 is TGTGCCAGCAGTGAAAATAACGACTACAATGAGCAGTTCTTC.

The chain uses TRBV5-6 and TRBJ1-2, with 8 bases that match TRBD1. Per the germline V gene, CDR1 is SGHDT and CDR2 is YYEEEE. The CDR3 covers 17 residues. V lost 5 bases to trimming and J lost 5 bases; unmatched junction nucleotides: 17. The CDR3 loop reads CASSPGRPGGARYGYTF. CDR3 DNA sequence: TGTGCCAGCAGTCCGGGCCGACCAGGGGGCGCGCGGTATGGCTACACCTTC. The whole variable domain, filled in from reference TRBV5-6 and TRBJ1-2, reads DAGVTQSPTHLIKTRGQQVTLRCSPKSGHDTVSWYQQALGQGPQFIFQYYEEEERQRGNFPDRFSGHQFPNYSSELNVNALLLGDSALYLCASSPGRPGGARYGYTFGSGTRLTVV.

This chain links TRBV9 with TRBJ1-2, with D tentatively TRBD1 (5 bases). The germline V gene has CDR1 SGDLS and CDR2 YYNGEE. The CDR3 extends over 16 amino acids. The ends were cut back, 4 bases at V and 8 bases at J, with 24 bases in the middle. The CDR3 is CASSIARDGDFVGYTF. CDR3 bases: TGTGCCAGCAGCATCGCCCGGGACGGCGATTTCGTGGGCTACACCTTC.

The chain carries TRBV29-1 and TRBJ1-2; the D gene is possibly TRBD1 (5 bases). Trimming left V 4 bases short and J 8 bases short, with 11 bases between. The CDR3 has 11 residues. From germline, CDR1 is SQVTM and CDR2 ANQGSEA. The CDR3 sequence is CSVGQGEGYTF. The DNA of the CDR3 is TGCAGCGTTGGCCAAGGGGAGGGCTACACCTTC.

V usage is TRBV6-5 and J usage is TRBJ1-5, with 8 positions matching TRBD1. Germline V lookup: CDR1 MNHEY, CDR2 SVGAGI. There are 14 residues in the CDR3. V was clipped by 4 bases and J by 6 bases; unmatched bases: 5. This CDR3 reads CASSFQGAGQPQHF. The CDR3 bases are TGTGCCAGCAGTTTCCAGGGGGCCGGTCAGCCCCAGCATTTT.

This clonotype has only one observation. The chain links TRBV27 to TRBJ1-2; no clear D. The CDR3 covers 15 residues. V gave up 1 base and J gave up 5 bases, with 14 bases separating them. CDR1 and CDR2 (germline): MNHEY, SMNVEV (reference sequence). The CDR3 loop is CASSLYTGSSYGYTF. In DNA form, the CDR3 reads TGTGCCAGCAGTTTATATACGGGGTCTTCTTATGGCTACACCTTC.

CDR3 loop: CASSGGQGINEQYF. CDR3 nucleotide sequence: TGTGCCAGCAGTGGGGGACAGGGTATTAACGAGCAGTACTTC. The rearrangement links TRBV27 to TRBJ2-7, with 9 nucleotides matching TRBD1. V trimming: 5 bases; J trimming: 5 bases; junction bases outside the gene matches: 7. This CDR3 region has 14 residues. Germline V gene sequence: CDR1 MNHEY, CDR2 SMNVEV (reference sequence).

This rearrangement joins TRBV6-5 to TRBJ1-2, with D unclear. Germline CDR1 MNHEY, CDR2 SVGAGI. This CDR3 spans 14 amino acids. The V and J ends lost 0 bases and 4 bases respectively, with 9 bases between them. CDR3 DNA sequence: TGTGCCAGCAGTTACTCAGGGTCCATCTATGGCTACACCTTC. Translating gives CASSYSGSIYGYTF.

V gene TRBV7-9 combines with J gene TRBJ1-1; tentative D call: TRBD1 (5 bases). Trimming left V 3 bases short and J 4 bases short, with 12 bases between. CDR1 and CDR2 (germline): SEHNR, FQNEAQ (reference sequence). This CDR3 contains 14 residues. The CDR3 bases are TGTGCCAGCAGCTTGGGGGGTCTAAGCACTGAAGCTTTCTTT. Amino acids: CASSLGGLSTEAFF. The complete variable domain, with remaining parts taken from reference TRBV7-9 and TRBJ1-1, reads DTGVSQNPRHKITKRGQNVTFRCDPISEHNRLYWYRQTLGQGPEFLTYFQNEAQLEKSRLLSDRFSAERPKGSFSTLEIQRTEQGDSAMYLCASSLGGLSTEAFFGQGTRLTVV.

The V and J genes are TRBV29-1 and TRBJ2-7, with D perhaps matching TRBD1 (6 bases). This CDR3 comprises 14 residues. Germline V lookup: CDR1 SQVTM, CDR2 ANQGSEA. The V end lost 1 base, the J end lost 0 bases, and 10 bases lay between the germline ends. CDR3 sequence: CSVEGAGVSYEQYF. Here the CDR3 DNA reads TGCAGCGTTGAAGGGGCAGGGGTCTCCTACGAGCAGTACTTC.

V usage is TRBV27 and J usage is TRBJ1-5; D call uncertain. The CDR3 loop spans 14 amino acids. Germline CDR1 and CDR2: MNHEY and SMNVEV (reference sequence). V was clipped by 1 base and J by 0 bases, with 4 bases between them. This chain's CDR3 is CASSLLASNQPQHF. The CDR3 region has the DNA TGTGCCAGCAGTTTATTAGCTAGCAATCAGCCCCAGCATTTT.

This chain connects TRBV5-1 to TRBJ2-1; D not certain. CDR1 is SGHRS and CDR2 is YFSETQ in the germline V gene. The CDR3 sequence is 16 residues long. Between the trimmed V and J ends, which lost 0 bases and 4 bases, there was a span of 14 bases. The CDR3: CASSLEPGLTYNEQFF. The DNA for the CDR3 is TGCGCCAGCAGCTTGGAACCGGGTCTTACATACAATGAGCAGTTCTTC.

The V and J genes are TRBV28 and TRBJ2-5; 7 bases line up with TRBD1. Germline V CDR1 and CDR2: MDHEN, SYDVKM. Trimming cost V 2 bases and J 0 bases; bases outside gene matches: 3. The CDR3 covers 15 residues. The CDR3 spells CASSLKDRYQETQYF. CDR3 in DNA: TGTGCCAGCAGTTTAAAGGACAGGTACCAAGAGACCCAGTACTTC.

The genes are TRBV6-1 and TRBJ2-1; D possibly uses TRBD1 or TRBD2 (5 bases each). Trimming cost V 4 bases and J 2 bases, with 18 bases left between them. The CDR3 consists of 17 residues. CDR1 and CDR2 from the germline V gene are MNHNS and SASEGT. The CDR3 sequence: CASSAKGDDRPYNEQFF. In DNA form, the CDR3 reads TGTGCCAGCAGTGCAAAGGGAGATGACAGACCCTACAATGAGCAGTTCTTC.

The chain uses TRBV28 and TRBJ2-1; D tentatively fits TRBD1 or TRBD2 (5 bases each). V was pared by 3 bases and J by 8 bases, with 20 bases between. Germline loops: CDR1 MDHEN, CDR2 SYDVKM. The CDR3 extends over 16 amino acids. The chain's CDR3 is CASSLDPGRSDDEQFF. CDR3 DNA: TGTGCCAGCAGTTTGGACCCGGGACGGTCGGATGATGAGCAGTTCTTC. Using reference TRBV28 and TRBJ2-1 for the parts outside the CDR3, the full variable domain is DVKVTQSSRYLVKRTGEKVFLECVQDMDHENMFWYRQDPGLGLRLIYFSYDVKMKEKGDIPEGYSVSREKKERFSLILESASTNQTSMYLCASSLDPGRSDDEQFFGPGTRLTVL.

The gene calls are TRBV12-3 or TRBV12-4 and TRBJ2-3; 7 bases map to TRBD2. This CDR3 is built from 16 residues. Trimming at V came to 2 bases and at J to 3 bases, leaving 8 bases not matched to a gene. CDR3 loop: CASSLTAGEGTDTQYF. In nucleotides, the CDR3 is TGTGCCAGCAGTTTAACGGCGGGAGAAGGTACAGATACGCAGTATTTT.

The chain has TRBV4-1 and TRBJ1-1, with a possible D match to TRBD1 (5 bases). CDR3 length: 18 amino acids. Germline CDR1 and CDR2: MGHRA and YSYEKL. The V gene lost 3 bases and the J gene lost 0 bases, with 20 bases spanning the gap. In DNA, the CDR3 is TGCGCCAGCAGCCAGGAGGGGACCGGGGCCCACATGAACACTGAAGCTTTCTTT. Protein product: CASSQEGTGAHMNTEAFF.

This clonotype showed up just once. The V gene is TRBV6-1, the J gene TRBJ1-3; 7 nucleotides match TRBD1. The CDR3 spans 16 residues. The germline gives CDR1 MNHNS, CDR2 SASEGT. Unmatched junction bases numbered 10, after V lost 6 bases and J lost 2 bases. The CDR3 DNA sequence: TGTGCCAGCAGACCAAGACAGGGACTTACTGGAAACACCATATATTTT. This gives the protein CASRPRQGLTGNTIYF.

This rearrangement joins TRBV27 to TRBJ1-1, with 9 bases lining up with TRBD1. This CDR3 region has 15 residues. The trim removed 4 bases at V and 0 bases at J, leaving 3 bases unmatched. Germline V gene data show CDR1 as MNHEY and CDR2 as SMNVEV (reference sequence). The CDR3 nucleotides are TGTGCCAGCAGTTCAAGGACAGGGGTGAACACTGAAGCTTTCTTT. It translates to CASSSRTGVNTEAFF.

The CDR3 loop is CASSPIGPTGEDEQYF. DNA of the CDR3: TGTGCCAGCAGCCCAATCGGCCCGACAGGGGAGGACGAGCAGTACTTC. The V gene is TRBV28, the J gene TRBJ2-7, with 8 bases lining up with TRBD1. Germline V lookup: CDR1 MDHEN, CDR2 SYDVKM. Germline trimming cut 6 bases from V and 5 bases from J; bases unmatched to any gene: 15. CDR3 length: 16 residues.

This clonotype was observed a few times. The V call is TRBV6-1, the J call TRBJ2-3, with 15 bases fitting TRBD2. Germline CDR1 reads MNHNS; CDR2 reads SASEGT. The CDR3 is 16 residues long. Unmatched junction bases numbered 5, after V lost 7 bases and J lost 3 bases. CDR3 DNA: TGTGCCAGCACCTGGACTAGCGGGAGGGAAACAGATACGCAGTATTTT. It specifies CASTWTSGRETDTQYF.

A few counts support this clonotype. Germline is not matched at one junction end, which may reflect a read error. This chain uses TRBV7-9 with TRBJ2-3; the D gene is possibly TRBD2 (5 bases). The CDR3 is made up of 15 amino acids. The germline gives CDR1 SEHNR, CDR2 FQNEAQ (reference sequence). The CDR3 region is CASSLASGIGDTQYF. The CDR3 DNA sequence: TGTGCCAGCAGCCTAGCCTCTGGAATCGGAGATACGCAGTATTTT.

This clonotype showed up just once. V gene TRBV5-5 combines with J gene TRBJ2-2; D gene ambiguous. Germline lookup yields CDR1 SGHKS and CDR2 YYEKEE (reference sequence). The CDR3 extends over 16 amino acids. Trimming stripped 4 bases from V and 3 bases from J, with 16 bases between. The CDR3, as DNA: TGTGCCAGCAGCCAAGCGTGGTTGATCGACACCGGGGAGCTGTTTTTT. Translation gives CASSQAWLIDTGELFF.

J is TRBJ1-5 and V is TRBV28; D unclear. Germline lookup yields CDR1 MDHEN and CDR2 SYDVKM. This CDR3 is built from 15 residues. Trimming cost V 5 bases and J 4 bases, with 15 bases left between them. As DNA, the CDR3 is TGTGCCAGCAGTCTAGCGACGGGGAGGAATCAGCCCCAGCATTTT. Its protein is CASSLATGRNQPQHF.

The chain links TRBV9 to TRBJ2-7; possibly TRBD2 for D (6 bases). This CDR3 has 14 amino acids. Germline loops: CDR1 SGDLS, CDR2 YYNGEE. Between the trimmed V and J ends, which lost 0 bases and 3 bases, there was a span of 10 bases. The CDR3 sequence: CASSVGGGDYEQYF. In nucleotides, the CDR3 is TGTGCCAGCAGCGTAGGTGGAGGGGACTACGAGCAGTACTTC.

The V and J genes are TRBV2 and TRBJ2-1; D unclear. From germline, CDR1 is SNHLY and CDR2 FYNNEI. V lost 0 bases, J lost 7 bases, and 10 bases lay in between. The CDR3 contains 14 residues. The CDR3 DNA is TGTGCCAGCAGTGAAGCGTTTAGGGTAAATGAGCAGTTCTTC. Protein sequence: CASSEAFRVNEQFF.

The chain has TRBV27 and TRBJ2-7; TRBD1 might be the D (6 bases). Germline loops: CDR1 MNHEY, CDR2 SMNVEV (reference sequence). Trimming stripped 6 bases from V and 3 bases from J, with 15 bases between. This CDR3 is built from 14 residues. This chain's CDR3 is CASSPGTLFYEQYF. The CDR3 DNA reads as TGTGCCAGCAGCCCCGGGACACTCTTCTACGAGCAGTACTTC.

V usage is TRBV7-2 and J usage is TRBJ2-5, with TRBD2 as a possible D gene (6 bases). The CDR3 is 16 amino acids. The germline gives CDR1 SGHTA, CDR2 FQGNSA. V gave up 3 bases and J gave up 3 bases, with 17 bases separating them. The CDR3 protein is CASSLAGTGDKETQYF. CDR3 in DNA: TGTGCCAGCAGCTTGGCCGGGACGGGAGATAAAGAGACCCAGTACTTC.

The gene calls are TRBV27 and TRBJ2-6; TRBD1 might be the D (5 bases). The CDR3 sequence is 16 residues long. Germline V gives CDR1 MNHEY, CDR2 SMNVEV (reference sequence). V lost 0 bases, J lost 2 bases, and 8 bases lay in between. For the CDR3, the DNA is TGTGCCAGCAGTTTATCCCAGGGTGCTGGGGCCAACGTCCTGACTTTC. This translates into CASSLSQGAGANVLTF.

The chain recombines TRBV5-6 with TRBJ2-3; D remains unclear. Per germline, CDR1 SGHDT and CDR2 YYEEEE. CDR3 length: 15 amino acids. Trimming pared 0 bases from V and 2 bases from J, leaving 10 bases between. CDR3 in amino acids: CASSLARSYTDTQYF. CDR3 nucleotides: TGTGCCAGCAGCTTGGCACGGTCCTACACAGATACGCAGTATTTT.